This TCR beta chain stems from a study of regulatory T cells in long-lasting Graves disease. Study as a whole: Persistence in Graves' disease denoted antithyroid drug use beyond 5 years alongside positive TSH receptor antibodies.

Construction of TCR beta libraries relied on iRepertoire HTBI primers and on Arm-PCR targeting CDR3 regions. TCRdb ran MiXCR on the multiplex PCR reads and lists one entry per CDR3 protein. The data contain a few hundred thousand distinct CDR3 sequences, 20% to 25% of them singletons. Study-level findings and limits: The study examined only peripheral blood, not thyroid tissue. Persistent disease preferred TRBV28, TRBJ1-2 and TRBJ2-5. Persistent Graves' patients showed less TCR diversity than newly diagnosed patients showed.

In this sample, this clonotype turned up a few times. Its target is not known. Time point meaning: persistent/refractory GD, antithyroid drugs over 5 years with positive TRAb. The TCR library was made from RNA extracted from PBMCs. The CDR3 extends over 15 amino acids. CDR1 and CDR2 (germline): MNHEY, SVGEGT. V trimming: 1 base; J trimming: 2 bases; junction bases outside the gene matches: 5. This sequence was found in a woman in her 40s with Graves disease. The starting material was peripheral blood mononuclear cells (PBMCs), obtained when the disease was refractory, from a patient treated with antithyroid drugs. The gene calls are TRBV6-2 or TRBV6-3 and TRBJ2-7; 7 bases are shared with TRBD2. Written as DNA, the CDR3 is TGTGCCAGCAGTTACTGGGCGGGAGTGGCCTACGAGCAGTACTTC. It specifies CASSYWAGVAYEQYF.